This note documents a single TCR beta chain sequence. Profiled with immunoSEQ multiplex PCR; TCRdb holds only in-frame clones, not every one. The table records some 51,000 clones, approximately 90% of them present only once. V lost 2 bases to trimming and J lost 0 bases, with 11 bases between them. The CDR3 sequence is 16 residues long. The germline V gene encodes CDR1 SGHVS and CDR2 FNYEAQ. This specimen belongs to a study of blood T cell repertoires in COVID-19. Across the whole study: The United States, Italy and Spain provided the acute and convalescent COVID-19 samples.

The receptor was isolated from a man aged 40-50 years with acute or convalescent COVID-19. Sequencing input: peripheral blood. J is TRBJ2-1 and V is TRBV7-6; D unresolved. CDR3 in amino acids: CASSLSHSLSYNEQFF. The CDR3 coding sequence is TGTGCCAGCAGCTTATCTCACTCCCTCTCCTACAATGAGCAGTTCTTC. The full variable domain, completed using reference TRBV7-6 and TRBJ2-1, is GAGVSQSPRYKVTKRGQDVALRCDPISGHVSLYWYRQALGQGPEFLTYFNYEAQQDKSGLPNDRFSAERPEGSISTLTIQRTEQRDSAMYRCASSLSHSLSYNEQFFGPGTRLTVL.